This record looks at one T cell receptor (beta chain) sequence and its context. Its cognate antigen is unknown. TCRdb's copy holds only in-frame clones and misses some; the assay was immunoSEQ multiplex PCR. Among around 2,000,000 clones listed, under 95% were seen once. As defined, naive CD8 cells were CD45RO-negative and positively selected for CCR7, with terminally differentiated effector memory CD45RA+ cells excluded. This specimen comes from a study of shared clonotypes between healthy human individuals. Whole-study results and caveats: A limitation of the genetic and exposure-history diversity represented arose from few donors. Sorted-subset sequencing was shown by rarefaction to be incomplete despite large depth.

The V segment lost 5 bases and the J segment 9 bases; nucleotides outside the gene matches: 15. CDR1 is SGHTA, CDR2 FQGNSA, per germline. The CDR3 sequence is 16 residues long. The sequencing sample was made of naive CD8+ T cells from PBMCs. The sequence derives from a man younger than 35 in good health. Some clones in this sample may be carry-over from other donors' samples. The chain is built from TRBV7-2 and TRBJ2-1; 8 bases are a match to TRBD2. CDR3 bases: TGTGCCAGCAGCCCCCTTCGGGAGGGCCTTCTCAGTGAGCAGTTCTTC. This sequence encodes CASSPLREGLLSEQFF.